The 29 T cell receptor beta chains reported below all come from one sample, sequenced in a study of T cell responses to AZD1222 COVID-19 vaccine (dated by TCRdb to the early 2020s). The sample's time point, from its label and the paper: baseline before first vaccination. Receptor amplification or capture employed the immunoSEQ multiplex PCR assay. This is the immuneACCESS table as TCRdb keeps it, with only in-frame sequences that have V and J called. A part of the clones is gone; compared with another copy, unresolved V genes explain less than half, and the rest is unexplained. In this sample the table shows roughly 150,000 clones, 70% to 90% of which occur a single time. The ten largest clones take up roughly 7.3% of the sample. The sequenced sample was peripheral blood, obtained on day 0 of AZD1222 vaccination. Every receptor here comes from an adult in good health.

This clone was counted only a few times. The sample holds other DNA sequences that translate to the same CDR3. This chain's CDR3 is CASSPGAYNEQFF. CDR3 in DNA: TGTGCCAGCAGCCCTGGGGCCTACAATGAGCAGTTCTTC. This chain joins TRBV4-2 and TRBJ2-1; D is unresolved. Per germline, CDR1 LGHNA and CDR2 YNFKEQ. The V and J ends lost 4 bases and 2 bases respectively, with 6 bases between them. This CDR3 spans 13 amino acids.

The V and J genes are TRBV7-8 and TRBJ1-5; D gene ambiguous. The CDR3 consists of 14 residues. Germline V gives CDR1 SGHVS, CDR2 FQNEAQ. V was trimmed by 5 bases and J by 1 base, leaving 9 bases between them. The CDR3 sequence is CASSRAESNQPQHF. CDR3 sequence (DNA): TGTGCCAGCAGCCGTGCGGAGAGCAATCAGCCCCAGCATTTT.

This sequence joins TRBV5-1 and TRBJ2-2; possibly TRBD1 for D (6 bases). V lost 1 base and J 5 bases, leaving 12 bases between the germline ends. Germline loops: CDR1 SGHRS, CDR2 YFSETQ. This CDR3 region has 15 residues. The CDR3: CASSLQGQGTGELFF. The CDR3, as DNA: TGCGCCAGCAGCTTGCAAGGGCAGGGGACCGGGGAGCTGTTTTTT.

This clone has more than one count but fewer than ten. The chain combines TRBV6-5 with TRBJ1-5, with D possibly being TRBD1 (6 bases). CDR3 length: 15 residues. CDR1 is MNHEY, CDR2 SVGAGI, per germline. Trimming left V 6 bases short and J 1 base short, with 13 bases between. CDR3 DNA sequence: TGTGCCAGCAGGAGGGGGTCGCAGAGCAATCAGCCCCAGCATTTT. It encodes CASRRGSQSNQPQHF.

This chain connects TRBV27 to TRBJ2-7, with D uncertain. Trimming cost V 2 bases and J 3 bases, with 5 bases left between them. CDR1 MNHEY and CDR2 SMNVEV come from the germline V gene (reference sequence). This CDR3 has 12 residues. For the CDR3, the DNA is TGTGCCAGCAGTTTAACGGGCTACGAGCAGTACTTC. Translation: CASSLTGYEQYF.

V and J are TRBV23-1 and TRBJ2-3; 12 bases align to TRBD2. TRBV23-1 is assigned to the ORF class and has an uncertain function. The CDR3 contains 16 residues. V lost 6 bases and J lost 4; bases outside the gene matches: 8. The CDR3 sequence: CASRLRTSGAADTQYF. CDR3 bases: TGCGCCAGCAGACTTAGGACTAGCGGGGCCGCAGATACGCAGTATTTT.

In this sample, this clone turned up once. The genes are TRBV5-4 and TRBJ2-4; TRBD1 aligns across 9 bases. Germline assignment: CDR1 SGHNT and CDR2 YYREEE (reference sequence). This CDR3 is 16 amino acids long. V lost 1 base, J lost 2 bases, and 4 bases stayed unmatched. The CDR3 here is CASSLTGGFSKNIQYF. The CDR3 DNA reads TGTGCCAGCAGCTTGACAGGGGGCTTTTCCAAAAACATTCAGTACTTC. The full variable domain, its missing parts supplied by reference TRBV5-4 and TRBJ2-4, is ETGVTQSPTHLIKTRGQQVTLRCSSQSGHNTVSWYQQALGQGPQFIFQYYREEENGRGNFPPRFSGLQFPNYSSELNVNALELDDSALYLCASSLTGGFSKNIQYFGAGTRLSVL.

The chain couples TRBV27 to TRBJ2-2, with TRBD2 matching 11 bases. J lost 1 base, V lost 6 bases, and 4 bases had no gene match. The CDR3 is made up of 16 amino acids. Germline V CDR1 and CDR2: MNHEY, SMNVEV (reference sequence). CDR3 coding DNA: TGTGCCAGCAGGGCTAGCGGGAGGCTGAACACCGGGGAGCTGTTTTTT. This sequence encodes CASRASGRLNTGELFF.

The J gene is TRBJ1-2, the V gene TRBV19, with 7 bases fitting TRBD1. Germline lookup yields CDR1 LNHDA and CDR2 SQIVND (reference sequence). J lost 12 bases, V lost 5 bases, and 9 bases had no gene match. The CDR3 is 12 amino acids. The CDR3 loop reads CASSWDRVSHTF. The CDR3 coding sequence is TGTGCCAGTAGTTGGGACAGAGTGAGCCACACCTTC. The full variable domain, with the rest looked up from reference TRBV19 and TRBJ1-2, is DGGITQSPKYLFRKEGQNVTLSCEQNLNHDAMYWYRQDPGQGLRLIYYSQIVNDFQKGDIAEGYSVSREKKESFPLTVTSAQKNPTAFYLCASSWDRVSHTFGSGTRLTVV.

CDR3 coding DNA: TGTGCCAGCAGTTTACTCGGACAGGGAGGGCGGGAAAAACTGTTTTTT. This gives the protein CASSLLGQGGREKLFF. This sequence joins TRBV27 and TRBJ1-4, with 8 bases fitting TRBD1. J gave up 8 bases and V 2 bases, and 10 bases lay outside the gene matches. Looked up from germline, CDR1 is MNHEY and CDR2 is SMNVEV (reference sequence). The CDR3 consists of 16 residues.

This rearrangement joins TRBV29-1 to TRBJ1-2; 7 bases align to TRBD1. Germline V lookup: CDR1 SQVTM, CDR2 ANQGSEA. The V and J ends lost 2 bases and 8 bases, in that order; junction bases with no gene match: 5. The CDR3 consists of 12 residues. As DNA, the CDR3 is TGCAGCGTTGAAAGACAGGGAAGGGGCTACACCTTC. It codes for CSVERQGRGYTF.

This chain connects TRBV4-1 to TRBJ1-1, with D hard to call. Germline V lookup: CDR1 MGHRA, CDR2 YSYEKL. The CDR3 totals 14 residues. V dropped 4 bases and J dropped 2 bases, with 11 bases sitting between them. CDR3 region: CASSLTAANTEAFF. In DNA form, the CDR3 reads TGCGCCAGCAGCCTGACTGCAGCTAACACTGAAGCTTTCTTT.

The chain has TRBV11-2 and TRBJ2-7, with 7 bases identical to TRBD1. This CDR3 has 16 amino acids. Trimming removed 5 bases from V and 5 bases from J; junction bases left unmatched: 15. The germline gives CDR1 SGHAT, CDR2 FQNNGV. CDR3 nucleotide sequence: TGTGCCAGCAGCGCCCCCACCGGGCTAAGGGGGCACGAGCAGTACTTC. Its protein product is CASSAPTGLRGHEQYF.

The rearrangement links TRBV7-8 to TRBJ2-1, with D perhaps given as TRBD1 or TRBD2 (5 bases each). In germline, CDR1 is SGHVS, CDR2 FQNEAQ. CDR3 length: 16 residues. The V gene lost 4 bases and the J gene lost 3 bases, with 16 bases spanning the gap. The CDR3 DNA reads TGTGCCAGCAGCTCGCCTAGGGGAGTCGTCTACAATGAGCAGTTCTTC. Its protein is CASSSPRGVVYNEQFF.

This clone showed up just a few times. This chain connects TRBV7-2 to TRBJ1-2; the D is unclear. The CDR3 length is 11 residues. V was cut by 1 base and J by 10 bases, with 7 bases left in between. The V gene's germline CDR1 is SGHTA and CDR2 FQGNSA. The CDR3 nucleotides are TGTGCCAGCAGCTTAGAATTGAACTACACCTTC. Translation: CASSLELNYTF.

In DNA, the CDR3 is TGTGCCAGCAGCTTAGACGCGGGGGGGACGGAGACCCAGTACTTC. Translating it yields CASSLDAGGTETQYF. The chain recombines TRBV7-2 with TRBJ2-5; 9 nucleotides align to TRBD2. CDR1 is SGHTA, CDR2 FQGNSA, per germline. V was clipped by 1 base and J by 5 bases; unmatched bases: 5. This CDR3 comprises 15 residues.

The chain couples TRBV19 to TRBJ1-3; 8 bases match TRBD1. The V gene's germline CDR1 is LNHDA and CDR2 SQIVND (reference sequence). Trimming removed 11 bases from V and 4 bases from J; junction bases left unmatched: 10. The CDR3 length is 14 residues. The CDR3 DNA reads TGTGCCTCCAGGGGGCCTCAATCGGGAAACACCATATATTTT. It is translated as CASRGPQSGNTIYF. The variable domain in full, with the rest retrieved from reference TRBV19 and TRBJ1-3, is DGGITQSPKYLFRKEGQNVTLSCEQNLNHDAMYWYRQDPGQGLRLIYYSQIVNDFQKGDIAEGYSVSREKKESFPLTVTSAQKNPTAFYLCASRGPQSGNTIYFGEGSWLTVV.

This chain links TRBV18 with TRBJ1-5; D is unresolved. The CDR3 length is 14 residues. The ends were cut back, 6 bases at V and 1 base at J, with 10 bases in the middle. The germline V gene has CDR1 KGHSH and CDR2 LQKENI. The CDR3 is CASSQTLSNQPQHF. The CDR3 nucleotides read TGTGCCAGCTCTCAGACCTTGAGCAATCAGCCCCAGCATTTT.

The V call is TRBV27, the J call TRBJ1-5; tentatively, D is TRBD1 (6 bases). This CDR3 has 15 residues. V lost 2 bases, J lost 2 bases, and 10 bases lay in between. The germline gives CDR1 MNHEY, CDR2 SMNVEV (reference sequence). CDR3 sequence (DNA): TGTGCCAGCAGTTTAGGGGGGGCAGGCAATCAGCCCCAGCATTTT. Translated: CASSLGGAGNQPQHF.

The V and J genes are TRBV5-4 and TRBJ2-5, with TRBD2 identical over 10 bases. In germline, CDR1 is SGHNT, CDR2 YYREEE (reference sequence). Trimming took 2 bases from V and 2 from J; bases not matched to a gene: 9. The CDR3 totals 17 residues. The CDR3 sequence: CASSFFSGGAVQETQYF. The CDR3 nucleotides are TGTGCCAGCAGCTTTTTCAGCGGGGGGGCTGTTCAAGAGACCCAGTACTTC.

V gene TRBV5-1 combines with J gene TRBJ2-1, with D unresolved. CDR3 length: 14 amino acids. Germline lookup yields CDR1 SGHRS and CDR2 YFSETQ. V was trimmed by 0 bases and J by 3 bases, leaving 7 bases between them. In DNA form, the CDR3 reads TGCGCCAGCAGCTTGGATAGGGTCTACAATGAGCAGTTCTTC. This sequence encodes CASSLDRVYNEQFF.

This clone was counted a single time. V usage is TRBV28 and J usage is TRBJ1-1; TRBD1 is a possible D gene (5 bases). CDR1 is MDHEN and CDR2 is SYDVKM in the germline V gene. V was cut by 6 bases and J by 6 bases, with 20 bases left in between. The CDR3 is 15 residues long. In nucleotides, the CDR3 is TGTGCCAGCAGCCCCGGACACTTAGGAGGTGCTGAAGCTTTCTTT. This codes for CASSPGHLGGAEAFF.

This clone was recorded a few times. The rearrangement uses TRBV7-8 and TRBJ2-2, with 11 bases identical to TRBD2. Germline values: CDR1 SGHVS, CDR2 FQNEAQ. After removal of 5 bases from V and 4 bases from J, the junction contained 6 bases not matched to a gene. CDR3 size: 16 residues. CDR3 residues: CASSRWTSGLTGELFF. CDR3 nucleotide sequence: TGTGCCAGCAGCAGGTGGACTAGCGGGCTCACCGGGGAGCTGTTTTTT.

This clone was observed a single time. The V gene is TRBV5-1, the J gene TRBJ2-1, with D maybe TRBD2 (6 bases). The germline V gene encodes CDR1 SGHRS and CDR2 YFSETQ. The CDR3 is 16 amino acids. The V end lost 4 bases, the J end lost 0 bases, and 14 bases lay between the germline ends. CDR3 sequence: CASSRRVAASYNEQFF. The CDR3 nucleotides are TGCGCCAGCAGCAGGAGGGTAGCGGCCTCCTACAATGAGCAGTTCTTC.

This chain connects TRBV11-2 to TRBJ1-1; TRBD1 agrees at 8 bases. Looked up from germline, CDR1 is SGHAT and CDR2 is FQNNGV. CDR3 length equals 13 residues. The J segment lost 5 bases and the V segment lost 5 bases, leaving 4 bases of the junction unmatched. CDR3 sequence (DNA): TGTGCCAGCAGCACAAACAGGGGGACTGAAGCTTTCTTT. The encoded protein is CASSTNRGTEAFF.

The chain has TRBV5-4 and TRBJ2-5; D unresolved. The CDR3 totals 13 residues. CDR1 SGHNT and CDR2 YYREEE come from the germline V gene (reference sequence). Trimming took 4 bases from V and 2 from J, leaving 9 bases between them. The chain's CDR3 is CASSPRAQETQYF. The CDR3 DNA reads TGTGCCAGCAGCCCCCGGGCGCAAGAGACCCAGTACTTC. Complete variable domain (other parts from reference TRBV5-4 and TRBJ2-5): ETGVTQSPTHLIKTRGQQVTLRCSSQSGHNTVSWYQQALGQGPQFIFQYYREEENGRGNFPPRFSGLQFPNYSSELNVNALELDDSALYLCASSPRAQETQYFGPGTRLLVL.

The V gene is TRBV9, the J gene TRBJ2-3; D unclear. Germline V gene sequence: CDR1 SGDLS, CDR2 YYNGEE. CDR3 size: 13 residues. Deletions cut 0 bases from V and 2 bases from J, with 4 bases between. DNA of the CDR3: TGTGCCAGCAGCGTAGCTCCCACAGATACGCAGTATTTT. It specifies CASSVAPTDTQYF.

This clone was counted once. J is TRBJ1-1 and V is TRBV28, with D tentatively TRBD1 (6 bases). The CDR3 consists of 12 residues. Per the germline V gene, CDR1 is MDHEN and CDR2 is SYDVKM. Trimming cost V 6 bases and J 7 bases, with 12 bases left between them. CDR3 sequence: CASSSWDIEAFF. In DNA, the CDR3 is TGTGCCAGCAGCTCCTGGGACATTGAAGCTTTCTTT.

The rearrangement joins TRBV3-1 (or the pseudogene TRBV3-2) to TRBJ2-5; no firm D call. Germline V lookup: CDR1 LGHDT, CDR2 YNNKEL (reference sequence). V gave up 4 bases and J gave up 2 bases, with 14 bases separating them. This CDR3 region has 15 residues. CDR3: CASSPNYWFQETQYF. DNA for the CDR3: TGTGCCAGCAGCCCGAACTATTGGTTTCAAGAGACCCAGTACTTC.